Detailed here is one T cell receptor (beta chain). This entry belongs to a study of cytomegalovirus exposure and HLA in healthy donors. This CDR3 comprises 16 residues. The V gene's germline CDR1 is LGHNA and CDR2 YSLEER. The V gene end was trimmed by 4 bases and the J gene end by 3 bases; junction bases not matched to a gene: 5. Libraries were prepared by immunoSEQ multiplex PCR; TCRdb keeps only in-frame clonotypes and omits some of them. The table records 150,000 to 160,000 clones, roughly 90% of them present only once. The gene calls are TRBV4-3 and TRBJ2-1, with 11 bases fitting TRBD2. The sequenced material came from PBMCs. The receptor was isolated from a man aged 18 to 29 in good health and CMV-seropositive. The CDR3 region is CASSRMTSGNYNEQFF. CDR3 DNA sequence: TGCGCCAGCAGCCGGATGACTAGCGGGAACTACAATGAGCAGTTCTTC.